The T cell receptor (beta chain) under discussion was sequenced for a study of control samples from healthy donors and cancer patients. The CDR3 is made up of 16 amino acids. V lost 3 bases, J lost 2 bases, and 9 bases stayed unmatched. The germline V gene encodes CDR1 SGHVS and CDR2 FNYEAQ. Data came from immunoSEQ multiplex PCR; TCRdb stores just in-frame clones and leaves some out. The sample comprises 100,000 to 150,000 clones, roughly 90% of which are singletons, and about 7.6% rests with the top ten. The sample taken for sequencing was PBMCs. This sequence joins TRBV7-6 and TRBJ2-7, with 8 bases that match TRBD1. This clonotype was obtained from a man aged 45-65 years with head and neck cancer. CDR3 residues: CASSFYPGQATYEQYF. The DNA of the CDR3 is TGTGCCAGCAGCTTTTATCCGGGACAGGCTACCTACGAGCAGTACTTC. Variable domain in full (rest from reference TRBV7-6 and TRBJ2-7): GAGVSQSPRYKVTKRGQDVALRCDPISGHVSLYWYRQALGQGPEFLTYFNYEAQQDKSGLPNDRFSAERPEGSISTLTIQRTEQRDSAMYRCASSFYPGQATYEQYFGPGTRLTVT.